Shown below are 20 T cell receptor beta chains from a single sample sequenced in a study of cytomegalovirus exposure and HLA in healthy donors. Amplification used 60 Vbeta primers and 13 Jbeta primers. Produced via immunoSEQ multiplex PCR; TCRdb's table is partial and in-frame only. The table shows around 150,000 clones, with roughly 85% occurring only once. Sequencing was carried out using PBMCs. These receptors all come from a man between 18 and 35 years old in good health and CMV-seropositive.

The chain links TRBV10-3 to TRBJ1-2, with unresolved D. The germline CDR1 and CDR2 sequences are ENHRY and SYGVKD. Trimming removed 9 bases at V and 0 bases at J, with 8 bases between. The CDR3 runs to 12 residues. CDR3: CAIDGANYGYTF. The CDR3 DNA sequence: TGTGCCATTGACGGAGCTAACTATGGCTACACCTTC.

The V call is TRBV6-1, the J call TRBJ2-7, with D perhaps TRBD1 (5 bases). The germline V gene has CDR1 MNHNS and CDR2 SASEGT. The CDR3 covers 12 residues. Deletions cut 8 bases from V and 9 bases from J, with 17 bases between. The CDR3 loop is CASVRQGSGQYF. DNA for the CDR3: TGTGCCAGCGTGAGGCAGGGAAGTGGGCAGTACTTC.

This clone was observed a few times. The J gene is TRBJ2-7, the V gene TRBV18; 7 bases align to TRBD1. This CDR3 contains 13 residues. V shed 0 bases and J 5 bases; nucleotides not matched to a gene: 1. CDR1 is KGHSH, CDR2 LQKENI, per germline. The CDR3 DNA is TGTGCCAGCTCACCACCGACAGGGAACGAGCAGTACTTC. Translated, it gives CASSPPTGNEQYF.

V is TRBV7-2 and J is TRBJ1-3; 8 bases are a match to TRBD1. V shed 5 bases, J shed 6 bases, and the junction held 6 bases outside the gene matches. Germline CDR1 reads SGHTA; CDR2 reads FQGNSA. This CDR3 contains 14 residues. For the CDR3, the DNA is TGTGCCAGCAGCCCCTCGACAGGGGAAAACACCATATATTTT. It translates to CASSPSTGENTIYF.

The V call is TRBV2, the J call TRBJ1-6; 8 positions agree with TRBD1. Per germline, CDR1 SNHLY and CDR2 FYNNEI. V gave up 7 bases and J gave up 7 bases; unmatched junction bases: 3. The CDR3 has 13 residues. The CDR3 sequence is CASTGQGNSPLHF. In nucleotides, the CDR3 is TGTGCCAGCACTGGACAGGGAAATTCACCCCTCCACTTT.

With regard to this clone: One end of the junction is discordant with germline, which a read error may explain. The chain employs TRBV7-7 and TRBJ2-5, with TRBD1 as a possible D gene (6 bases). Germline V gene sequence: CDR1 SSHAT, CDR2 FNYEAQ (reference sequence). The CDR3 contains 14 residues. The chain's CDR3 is CASSLEAGVETQYF. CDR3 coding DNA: TGTGCTAGCAGCTTAGAGGCAGGGGTCGAGACCCAGTACTTC.

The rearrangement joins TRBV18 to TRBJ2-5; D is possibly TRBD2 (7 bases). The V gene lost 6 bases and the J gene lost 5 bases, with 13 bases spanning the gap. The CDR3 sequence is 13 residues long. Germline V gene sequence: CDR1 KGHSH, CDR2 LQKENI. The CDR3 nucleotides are TGTGCCAGCTCGCGGGGGCGAGAGGAGACCCAGTACTTC. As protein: CASSRGREETQYF.

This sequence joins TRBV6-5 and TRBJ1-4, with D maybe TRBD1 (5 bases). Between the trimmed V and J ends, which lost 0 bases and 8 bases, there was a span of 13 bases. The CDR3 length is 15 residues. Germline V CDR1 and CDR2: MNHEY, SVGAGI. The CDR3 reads CASSYSGQGGEKLFF. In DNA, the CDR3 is TGTGCCAGCAGTTACTCGGGGCAGGGAGGGGAAAAACTGTTTTTT.

CDR3 in amino acids: CASSQGEDGSYEQYF. The DNA of the CDR3 is TGCGCCAGCAGCCAGGGGGAGGACGGTTCCTACGAGCAGTACTTC. V is TRBV4-3 and J is TRBJ2-7; D may be TRBD2 (6 bases). The V end lost 3 bases, the J end lost 1 base, and 13 bases lay between the germline ends. The length of the CDR3 is 15 residues. CDR1 is LGHNA and CDR2 is YSLEER in the germline V gene.

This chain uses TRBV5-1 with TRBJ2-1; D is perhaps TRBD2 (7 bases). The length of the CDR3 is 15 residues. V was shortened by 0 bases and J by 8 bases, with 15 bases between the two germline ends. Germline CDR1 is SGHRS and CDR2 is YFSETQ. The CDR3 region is CASSLGGGELYEQFF. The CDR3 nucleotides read TGCGCCAGCAGCTTGGGGGGGGGCGAACTCTATGAGCAGTTCTTC.

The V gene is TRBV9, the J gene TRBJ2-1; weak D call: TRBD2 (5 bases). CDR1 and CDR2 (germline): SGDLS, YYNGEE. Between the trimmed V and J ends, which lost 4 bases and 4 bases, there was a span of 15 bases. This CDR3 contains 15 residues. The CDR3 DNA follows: TGTGCCAGCAGCAGGGAGCGGTGGGTTTACAATGAGCAGTTCTTC. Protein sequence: CASSRERWVYNEQFF.

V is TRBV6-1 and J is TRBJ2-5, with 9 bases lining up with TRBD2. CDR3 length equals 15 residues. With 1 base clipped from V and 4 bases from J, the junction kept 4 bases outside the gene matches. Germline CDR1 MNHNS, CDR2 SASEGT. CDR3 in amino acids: CASSEEAGGLETQYF. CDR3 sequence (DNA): TGTGCCAGCAGTGAAGAAGCGGGGGGTCTAGAGACCCAGTACTTC.

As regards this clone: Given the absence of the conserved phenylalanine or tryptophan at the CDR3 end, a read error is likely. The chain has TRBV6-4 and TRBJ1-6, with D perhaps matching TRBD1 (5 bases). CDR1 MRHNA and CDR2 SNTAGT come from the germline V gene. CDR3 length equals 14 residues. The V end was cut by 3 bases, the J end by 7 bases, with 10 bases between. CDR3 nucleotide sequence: TGTGCCAGCAGTGAGCGACAGTCAAATTCACCCCTCCACCTT. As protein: CASSERQSNSPLHL.

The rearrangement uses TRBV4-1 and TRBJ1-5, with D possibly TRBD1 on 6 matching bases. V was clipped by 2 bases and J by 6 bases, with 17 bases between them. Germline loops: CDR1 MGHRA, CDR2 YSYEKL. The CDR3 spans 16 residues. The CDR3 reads CASSQLQGFGSQPQHF. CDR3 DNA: TGCGCCAGCAGCCAATTACAGGGCTTTGGGAGTCAGCCCCAGCATTTT.

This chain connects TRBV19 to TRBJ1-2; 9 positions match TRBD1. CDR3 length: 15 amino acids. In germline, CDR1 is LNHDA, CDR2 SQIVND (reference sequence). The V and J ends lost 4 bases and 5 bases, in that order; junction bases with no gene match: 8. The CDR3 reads CASSTSTGGSYGYTF. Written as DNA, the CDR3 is TGTGCCAGTAGTACCTCGACAGGGGGGAGTTATGGCTACACCTTC. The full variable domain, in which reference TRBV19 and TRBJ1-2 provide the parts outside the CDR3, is DGGITQSPKYLFRKEGQNVTLSCEQNLNHDAMYWYRQDPGQGLRLIYYSQIVNDFQKGDIAEGYSVSREKKESFPLTVTSAQKNPTAFYLCASSTSTGGSYGYTFGSGTRLTVV.

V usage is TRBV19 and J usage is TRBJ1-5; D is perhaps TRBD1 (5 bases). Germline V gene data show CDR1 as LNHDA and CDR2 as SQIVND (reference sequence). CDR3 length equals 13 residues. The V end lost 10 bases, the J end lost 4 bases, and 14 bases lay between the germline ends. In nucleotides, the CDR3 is TGTGCCACCCGGGTAGGGGTAAATCAGCCCCAGCATTTT. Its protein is CATRVGVNQPQHF.

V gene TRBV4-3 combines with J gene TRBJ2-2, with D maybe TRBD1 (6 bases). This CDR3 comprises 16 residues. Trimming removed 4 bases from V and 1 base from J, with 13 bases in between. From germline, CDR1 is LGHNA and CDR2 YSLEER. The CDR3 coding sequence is TGCGCCAGCAGCCTTCTAACAGGGCTGAACACCGGGGAGCTGTTTTTT. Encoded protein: CASSLLTGLNTGELFF.

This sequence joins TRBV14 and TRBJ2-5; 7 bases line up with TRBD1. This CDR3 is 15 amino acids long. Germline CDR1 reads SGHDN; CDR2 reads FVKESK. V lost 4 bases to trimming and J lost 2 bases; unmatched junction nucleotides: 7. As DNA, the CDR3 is TGTGCCAGCAGCCCACACCAGGGACAGCAAGAGACCCAGTACTTC. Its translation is CASSPHQGQQETQYF.

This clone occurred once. The CDR3 reads CASSLESGSSYEQYF. CDR3 coding DNA: TGTGCCAGCAGCTTGGAGTCAGGTTCCTCCTACGAGCAGTACTTC. The chain has TRBV5-4 and TRBJ2-7; D is unclear. Germline V gene sequence: CDR1 SGHNT, CDR2 YYREEE (reference sequence). CDR3 length: 15 residues. Trimming took 0 bases from V and 0 from J, leaving 10 bases between them.

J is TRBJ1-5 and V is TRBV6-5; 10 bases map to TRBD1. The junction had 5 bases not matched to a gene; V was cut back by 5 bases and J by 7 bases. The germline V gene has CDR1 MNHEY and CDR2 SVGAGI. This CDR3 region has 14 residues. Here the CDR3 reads CASSRQGARQPQHF. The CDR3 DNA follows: TGTGCCAGCAGTAGACAGGGGGCTCGGCAGCCCCAGCATTTT.